The next 16 T cell receptor beta chains were all read from a single sample in a study of identical twins. Each CDR3 protein is one row after TCRdb ran MiXCR on the 5' RACE reads. The sample has 450,000 or so distinct CDR3 sequences; approximately 15% are singletons. This same sample was also taken into another study, of yellow fever vaccine responses in identical twins.

Sample: CD4+ T cells sorted from blood. The source of these receptors is a woman aged 18-29 years in good health.

This clonotype was picked up a small number of times. The rearrangement joins TRBV7-9 to TRBJ2-3, with 9 bases matching TRBD1. The germline V gene has CDR1 SEHNR and CDR2 FQNEAQ (reference sequence). The V gene end was trimmed by 5 bases and the J gene end by 2 bases; junction bases not matched to a gene: 5. This CDR3 comprises 15 residues. CDR3 sequence reads: CASSPGTGFTDTQYF. The CDR3 DNA reads TGTGCCAGCAGCCCAGGGACAGGGTTCACAGATACGCAGTATTTT.

The chain has TRBV20-1 and TRBJ2-3, with D perhaps given as TRBD1 or TRBD2 (5 bases each). The CDR3 covers 15 residues. The V gene lost 3 bases and the J gene lost 0 bases, with 13 bases spanning the gap. Germline CDR1 and CDR2: DFQATT and SNEGSKA (reference sequence). The CDR3 spells CSASPRDRSTDTQYF. Here the CDR3 DNA reads TGCAGTGCTAGTCCCCGGGACCGGAGCACAGATACGCAGTATTTT.

This clonotype occurred many times. The chain couples TRBV12-3 or TRBV12-4 to TRBJ2-4; perhaps D is TRBD1 or TRBD2 (5 bases each). This CDR3 spans 13 amino acids. V was trimmed by 6 bases and J by 6 bases, leaving 12 bases between them. The CDR3 loop reads CASSEGNINIQYF. CDR3 in DNA: TGTGCCAGCAGCGAGGGGAACATAAACATTCAGTACTTC.

This clonotype was recorded a few times. The chain carries TRBV12-3 or TRBV12-4 and TRBJ2-1, with D possibly matching TRBD2 (6 bases). CDR3 length equals 15 residues. With 5 bases removed from V and 3 bases from J, the gap between germline ends came to 14 bases. CDR3 DNA: TGTGCCAGCAGTCCAGCGGGCCAGTTCTACAATGAGCAGTTCTTC. This sequence encodes CASSPAGQFYNEQFF.

This clonotype was counted only a few times. The J gene is TRBJ2-7, the V gene TRBV7-2; 7 bases are shared with TRBD2. Germline V gene sequence: CDR1 SGHTA, CDR2 FQGNSA. V trimming: 4 bases; J trimming: 3 bases; junction bases outside the gene matches: 6. This CDR3 contains 14 residues. In nucleotides, the CDR3 is TGTGCCAGCAGCTACGGACTAGGGCTCTACGAGCAGTACTTC. This gives the protein CASSYGLGLYEQYF.

This clonotype came up many times. This rearrangement joins TRBV7-9 to TRBJ1-1; D remains ambiguous. CDR3 length: 14 residues. Trimming cost V 5 bases and J 0 bases, with 10 bases left between them. Germline loops: CDR1 SEHNR, CDR2 FQNEAQ (reference sequence). The CDR3 DNA reads TGTGCCAGCAGCCCGGCGGGAATGAACACTGAAGCTTTCTTT. The encoded protein is CASSPAGMNTEAFF.

A few counts support this clonotype. The V gene is TRBV5-1, the J gene TRBJ2-3, with 8 nucleotides matching TRBD1. CDR3 size: 15 residues. V lost 4 bases and J lost 3; bases outside the gene matches: 7. In germline, CDR1 is SGHRS, CDR2 YFSETQ. CDR3 in amino acids: CASSGGQVVTDTQYF. The CDR3, as DNA: TGCGCCAGCAGCGGGGGACAGGTGGTAACAGATACGCAGTATTTT. Drawing the rest from reference TRBV5-1 and TRBJ2-3, the complete variable domain is KAGVTQTPRYLIKTRGQQVTLSCSPISGHRSVSWYQQTPGQGLQFLFEYFSETQRNKGNFPGRFSGRQFSNSRSEMNVSTLELGDSALYLCASSGGQVVTDTQYFGPGTRLTVL.

The V call is TRBV27, the J call TRBJ1-1; D is ambiguous. The V gene's germline CDR1 is MNHEY and CDR2 SMNVEV (reference sequence). The CDR3 runs 13 residues. V was cut by 3 bases and J by 0 bases, with 5 bases left in between. Written as DNA, the CDR3 is TGTGCCAGCAGTTTCTGGTTGAACACTGAAGCTTTCTTT. It is translated as CASSFWLNTEAFF.

Ten or more counts support this clonotype. The J gene is TRBJ2-5, the V gene TRBV28; D is perhaps TRBD1 (5 bases). V lost 6 bases and J lost 5, with 19 bases in between. The CDR3 has 15 residues. Per germline, CDR1 MDHEN and CDR2 SYDVKM. CDR3 amino acids: CASSLGQGMGETQYF. CDR3 DNA: TGTGCCAGCAGCCTGGGGCAGGGTATGGGGGAGACCCAGTACTTC.

V is TRBV10-2 and J is TRBJ1-4, with a possible D match to TRBD1 (5 bases). Per germline, CDR1 WSHSY and CDR2 SAAADI. V was clipped by 1 base and J by 5 bases, with 8 bases between them. This CDR3 is 14 amino acids long. DNA for the CDR3: TGCGCCAGCAGTGAGTTACGGGGGAATGAAAAACTGTTTTTT. Encoded protein: CASSELRGNEKLFF.

This clonotype has just a few counts. This chain's CDR3 is CASSLRGLNQPQHF. DNA of the CDR3: TGTGCCAGCAGCTTAAGGGGGTTGAATCAGCCCCAGCATTTT. The J gene is TRBJ1-5, the V gene TRBV7-2, with D possibly being TRBD1 (6 bases). Trimming removed 2 bases from V and 4 bases from J, with 9 bases in between. CDR3 size: 14 residues. Germline loops: CDR1 SGHTA, CDR2 FQGNSA.

CDR3 amino acids: CASRPTGGVHEQYF. CDR3 in DNA: TGTGCCAGCAGACCAACAGGGGGAGTCCACGAGCAGTACTTC. The chain carries TRBV12-3 or TRBV12-4 and TRBJ2-7, with 8 nucleotides matching TRBD1. The CDR3 consists of 14 residues. The V gene end was trimmed by 6 bases and the J gene end by 5 bases; junction bases not matched to a gene: 9.

The rearrangement joins TRBV11-2 to TRBJ2-7, with D uncertain. CDR1 and CDR2 from the germline V gene are SGHAT and FQNNGV. Trimming shortened V by 0 bases and J by 9 bases, and 9 bases separated the two germline ends. The CDR3 has 12 amino acids. This chain's CDR3 is CASSLELPWQYF. CDR3 nucleotides: TGTGCCAGCAGCTTAGAGTTGCCTTGGCAGTACTTC.

The sample holds a few counts of this clonotype. The rearrangement joins TRBV20-1 to TRBJ2-3, with D unresolved. Germline CDR1 is DFQATT and CDR2 is SNEGSKA (reference sequence). V was clipped by 3 bases and J by 0 bases, with 16 bases between them. This CDR3 has 16 amino acids. The CDR3 bases are TGCAGTGCTAGCGGTTTGGAAGGGCTGAGCACAGATACGCAGTATTTT. This translates into CSASGLEGLSTDTQYF.

This clonotype was counted many times. The chain couples TRBV7-8 to TRBJ2-3; D is unclear. Germline loops: CDR1 SGHVS, CDR2 FQNEAQ. Deletions cut 0 bases from V and 5 bases from J, with 6 bases between. The CDR3 contains 13 residues. This CDR3 is CASSLAHEDTQYF. CDR3 nucleotide sequence: TGTGCCAGCAGCTTAGCCCACGAAGATACGCAGTATTTT. Using reference TRBV7-8 and TRBJ2-3 for the parts outside the CDR3, the full variable domain is GAGVSQSPRYKVAKRGQDVALRCDPISGHVSLFWYQQALGQGPEFLTYFQNEAQLDKSGLPSDRFFAERPEGSVSTLKIQRTQQEDSAVYLCASSLAHEDTQYFGPGTRLTVL.

This clonotype was counted only a few times. V usage is TRBV24-1 and J usage is TRBJ2-5, with D possibly matching TRBD2 (5 bases). The germline V gene has CDR1 KGHDR and CDR2 SFDVKD. This CDR3 spans 15 amino acids. V was trimmed by 4 bases and J by 2 bases, leaving 13 bases between them. The CDR3 here is CATSDATSAQETQYF. DNA for the CDR3: TGTGCCACCAGTGACGCAACTAGTGCTCAAGAGACCCAGTACTTC.